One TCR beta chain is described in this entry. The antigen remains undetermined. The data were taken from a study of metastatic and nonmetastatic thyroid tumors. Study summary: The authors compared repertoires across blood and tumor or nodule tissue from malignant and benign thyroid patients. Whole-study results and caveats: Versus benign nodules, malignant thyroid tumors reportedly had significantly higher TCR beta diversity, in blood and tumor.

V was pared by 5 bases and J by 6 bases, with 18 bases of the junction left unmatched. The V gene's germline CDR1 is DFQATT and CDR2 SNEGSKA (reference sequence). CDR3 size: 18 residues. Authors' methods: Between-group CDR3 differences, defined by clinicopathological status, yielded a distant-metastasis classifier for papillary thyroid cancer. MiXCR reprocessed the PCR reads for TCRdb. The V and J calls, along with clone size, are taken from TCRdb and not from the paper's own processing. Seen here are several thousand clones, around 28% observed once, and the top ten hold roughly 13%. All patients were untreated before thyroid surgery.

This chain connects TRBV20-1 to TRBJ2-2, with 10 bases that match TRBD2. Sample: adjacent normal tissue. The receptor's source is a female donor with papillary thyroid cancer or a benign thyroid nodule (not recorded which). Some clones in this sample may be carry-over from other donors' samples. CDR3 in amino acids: CSAPRAGGPYLNSGELFF. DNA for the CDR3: TGCAGTGCTCCCCGAGCGGGAGGGCCTTATCTTAATTCCGGGGAGCTGTTTTTT.